Shown below are 20 T cell receptor beta chains from a single sample sequenced in a study of OX40 agonist ivuxolimab in advanced cancers. TCRdb's copy holds only in-frame clones and misses some; the assay was immunoSEQ multiplex PCR. The sample shows over 40,000 clones, roughly 90% of them seen only once. Material: CD4+ or CD8+ T cells sorted from blood, obtained in a trial of the OX40 agonist ivuxolimab. The receptors come from an adult with an advanced solid tumor such as melanoma, head and neck, liver or kidney cancer.

The chain is built from TRBV19 and TRBJ1-5; D is unclear. Germline V gene data show CDR1 as LNHDA and CDR2 as SQIVND (reference sequence). V dropped 1 base and J dropped 8 bases, with 9 bases sitting between them. CDR3 size: 13 residues. CDR3 in amino acids: CASSIAINKPQHF. The DNA for the CDR3 is TGTGCCAGTAGTATAGCCATAAATAAGCCCCAGCATTTT.

The chain joins TRBV5-4 to TRBJ2-7; perhaps D is TRBD1 or TRBD2 (6 bases each). Trimming cost V 4 bases and J 3 bases, with 14 bases left between them. This CDR3 comprises 14 residues. Germline V gene lookup returns CDR1 SGHNT and CDR2 YYREEE (reference sequence). The CDR3 here is CASSPLGGLYEQYF. CDR3 bases: TGTGCCAGCAGCCCACTTGGGGGGCTCTACGAGCAGTACTTC.

DNA of the CDR3: TGTGCCAGCAGTCTAACAGGGACTGGGGAGCTGTTTTTT. Protein product: CASSLTGTGELFF. V and J are TRBV27 and TRBJ2-2; possibly TRBD1 or TRBD2 for D (6 bases each). Per germline, CDR1 MNHEY and CDR2 SMNVEV (reference sequence). The V gene lost 5 bases and the J gene lost 8 bases, with 12 bases spanning the gap. The CDR3 spans 13 residues.

This chain uses TRBV6-5 with TRBJ2-2; 8 nucleotides line up with TRBD2. This CDR3 is 15 amino acids long. Per germline, CDR1 MNHEY and CDR2 SVGAGI. V was clipped by 6 bases and J by 7 bases; unmatched bases: 10. The CDR3 DNA reads as TGTGCCAGCAGACCCGGGGGGGGGCGCGTCGGGGAGCTGTTTTTT. Protein: CASRPGGGRVGELFF.

The chain joins TRBV18 to TRBJ2-5; D may be TRBD2 (6 bases). V lost 3 bases and J lost 11, with 19 bases in between. The germline gives CDR1 KGHSH, CDR2 LQKENI. The CDR3 is made up of 14 amino acids. CDR3 sequence reads: CASSPGGGIDEQYF. Here the CDR3 DNA reads TGTGCCAGCTCACCCGGTGGGGGGATCGATGAGCAGTACTTC. The full variable domain, with the rest looked up from reference TRBV18 and TRBJ2-5, is NAGVMQNPRHLVRRRGQEARLRCSPMKGHSHVYWYRQLPEEGLKFMVYLQKENIIDESGMPKERFSAEFPKEGPSILRIQQVVRGDSAAYFCASSPGGGIDEQYFGPGTRLLVL.

Concerning this clone itself: Compared with germline, one end of the junction differs, possibly owing to a read error. The chain couples TRBV7-7 to TRBJ2-3; no clear D gene. This CDR3 is 13 amino acids long. Germline V gene data show CDR1 as SSHAT and CDR2 as FNYEAQ (reference sequence). The CDR3 nucleotides are TGTGCTAGCAGCTCTACCCGCACAGATACGCAGTATTTT. It codes for CASSSTRTDTQYF.

The rearrangement joins TRBV6-6 to TRBJ2-2, with 10 bases identical to TRBD1. Unmatched junction bases numbered 7, after V lost 7 bases and J lost 2 bases. This CDR3 has 16 amino acids. The germline V gene has CDR1 MNHNY and CDR2 SVGAGI (reference sequence). The DNA of the CDR3 is TGTGCCAGCAACGACGACAGGGGGCAAAACACCGGGGAGCTGTTTTTT. This translates into CASNDDRGQNTGELFF.

The V call is TRBV7-2, the J call TRBJ2-7, with unresolved D. Trimming cost V 5 bases and J 5 bases, with 10 bases left between them. Germline lookup yields CDR1 SGHTA and CDR2 FQGNSA. This CDR3 is built from 12 residues. The CDR3 region has the DNA TGTGCCAGCAGCATCCAATTCCACGAGCAGTACTTC. It yields the protein CASSIQFHEQYF.

The chain has TRBV4-2 and TRBJ2-3; 10 bases align to TRBD2. Germline V gene sequence: CDR1 LGHNA, CDR2 YNFKEQ. The CDR3 consists of 16 residues. V shed 1 base and J 4 bases; nucleotides not matched to a gene: 5. The CDR3 region is CASSQALAGGPDTQYF. The CDR3 nucleotides are TGTGCCAGCAGCCAAGCCTTAGCGGGAGGACCAGATACGCAGTATTTT.

This chain links TRBV5-1 with TRBJ2-7; D is possibly TRBD1 or TRBD2 (5 bases each). The germline V gene encodes CDR1 SGHRS and CDR2 YFSETQ. The CDR3 contains 11 residues. The germline V and J ends were trimmed by 5 bases and 2 bases, with 5 bases remaining between them. The CDR3 region has the DNA TGCGCCAGCAGGGGGGCCTACGAGCAGTACTTC. It is translated as CASRGAYEQYF. The whole variable domain, filled in from reference TRBV5-1 and TRBJ2-7, reads KAGVTQTPRYLIKTRGQQVTLSCSPISGHRSVSWYQQTPGQGLQFLFEYFSETQRNKGNFPGRFSGRQFSNSRSEMNVSTLELGDSALYLCASRGAYEQYFGPGTRLTVT.

This clone occurred once. The rearrangement uses TRBV10-3 and TRBJ1-3; 7 positions agree with TRBD1. V shed 0 bases, J shed 6 bases, and the junction held 5 bases outside the gene matches. CDR3 length equals 15 residues. Germline values: CDR1 ENHRY, CDR2 SYGVKD. The CDR3 spells CAISESVTGKNTIYF. The CDR3 DNA reads as TGTGCCATCAGTGAGTCCGTGACAGGGAAAAACACCATATATTTT.

The gene calls are TRBV9 and TRBJ1-3, with D tentatively TRBD1 (6 bases). Trimming shortened V by 0 bases and J by 0 bases, and 10 bases separated the two germline ends. Germline loops: CDR1 SGDLS, CDR2 YYNGEE. The CDR3 sequence is 16 residues long. In DNA form, the CDR3 reads TGTGCCAGCAGCGTAGGTGACAGGAGCTCTGGAAACACCATATATTTT. It is translated as CASSVGDRSSGNTIYF.

The chain combines TRBV27 with TRBJ1-2, with D uncertain. The CDR3 contains 13 residues. V shed 5 bases and J shed 8 bases, with 15 bases lying between them. Germline V gene data show CDR1 as MNHEY and CDR2 as SMNVEV (reference sequence). The CDR3 nucleotides read TGTGCCAGCAGTGACACCAACGAGGAAGGCTACACCTTC. This sequence encodes CASSDTNEEGYTF.

The chain employs TRBV28 and TRBJ1-5, with 7 positions matching TRBD1. The CDR3 consists of 14 residues. V gave up 5 bases and J gave up 2 bases; unmatched junction bases: 3. From germline, CDR1 is MDHEN and CDR2 SYDVKM. The CDR3 sequence is CASSTTGGNQPQHF. As DNA, the CDR3 is TGTGCCAGCAGTACAACAGGGGGCAATCAGCCCCAGCATTTT.

The chain joins TRBV5-6 to TRBJ2-4, with 7 nucleotides matching TRBD1. V lost 3 bases to trimming and J lost 3 bases; unmatched junction nucleotides: 9. Germline V gene lookup returns CDR1 SGHDT and CDR2 YYEEEE. This CDR3 region has 16 residues. CDR3 loop: CASSYYVDRVKNIQYF. CDR3 sequence (DNA): TGTGCCAGCAGCTATTACGTAGACAGGGTCAAAAACATTCAGTACTTC.

The CDR3 coding sequence is TGTGCCAGCAGCCGTGGCGGGACGACCTACAATGAGCAGTTCTTC. This encodes CASSRGGTTYNEQFF. This rearrangement joins TRBV28 to TRBJ2-1; perhaps TRBD2 as D (6 bases). V gave up 6 bases and J gave up 2 bases, with 14 bases separating them. The CDR3 spans 15 residues. Germline CDR1 MDHEN, CDR2 SYDVKM. The full variable domain, completed using reference TRBV28 and TRBJ2-1, is DVKVTQSSRYLVKRTGEKVFLECVQDMDHENMFWYRQDPGLGLRLIYFSYDVKMKEKGDIPEGYSVSREKKERFSLILESASTNQTSMYLCASSRGGTTYNEQFFGPGTRLTVL.

The chain is built from TRBV7-8 and TRBJ2-1; 9 bases line up with TRBD2. The CDR3 covers 13 residues. Losses at the gene ends were 6 bases for V and 10 bases for J; bases not matched to a gene: 7. The germline CDR1 and CDR2 sequences are SGHVS and FQNEAQ. CDR3 protein: CASRVAGVGEQFF. The DNA for the CDR3 is TGTGCCAGCAGGGTAGCGGGGGTGGGCGAGCAGTTCTTC.

The rearrangement uses TRBV5-1 and TRBJ1-5, with D perhaps TRBD1 (6 bases). The CDR3 spans 14 residues. The V gene's germline CDR1 is SGHRS and CDR2 YFSETQ. V gave up 0 bases and J gave up 7 bases, with 11 bases separating them. CDR3 region: CASSLEGGSQPQHF. CDR3 DNA: TGCGCCAGCAGCTTGGAAGGGGGGTCGCAGCCCCAGCATTTT.

The CDR3 DNA follows: TGCGCCAGCAGCCTCAGGACAGGGTGGAGCTACGAGCAGTACTTC. Translation: CASSLRTGWSYEQYF. This rearrangement joins TRBV4-1 to TRBJ2-7, with TRBD1 matching over 8 bases. The germline gives CDR1 MGHRA, CDR2 YSYEKL. V was clipped by 4 bases and J by 3 bases; unmatched bases: 8. The CDR3 is made up of 15 amino acids.

The gene calls are TRBV5-4 and TRBJ2-6; no clear D gene. This CDR3 spans 15 amino acids. V was clipped by 4 bases and J by 0 bases, with 8 bases between them. CDR1 is SGHNT, CDR2 YYREEE, per germline (reference sequence). CDR3 sequence: CASSPTPSGANVLTF. The DNA for the CDR3 is TGTGCCAGCAGCCCTACTCCCTCTGGGGCCAACGTCCTGACTTTC.